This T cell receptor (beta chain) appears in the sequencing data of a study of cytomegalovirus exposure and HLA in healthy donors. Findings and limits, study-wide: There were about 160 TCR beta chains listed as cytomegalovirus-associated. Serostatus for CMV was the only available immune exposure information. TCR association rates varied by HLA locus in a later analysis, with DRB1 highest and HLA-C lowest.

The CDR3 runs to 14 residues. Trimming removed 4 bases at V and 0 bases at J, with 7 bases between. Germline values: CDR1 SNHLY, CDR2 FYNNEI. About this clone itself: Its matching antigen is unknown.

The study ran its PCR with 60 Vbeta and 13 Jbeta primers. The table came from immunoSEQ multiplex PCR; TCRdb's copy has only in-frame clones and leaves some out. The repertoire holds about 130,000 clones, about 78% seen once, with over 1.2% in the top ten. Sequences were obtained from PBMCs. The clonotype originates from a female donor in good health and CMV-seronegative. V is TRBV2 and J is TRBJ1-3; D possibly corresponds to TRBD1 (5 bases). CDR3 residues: CASSAQGSGNTIYF. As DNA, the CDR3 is TGTGCCAGCAGTGCCCAGGGCTCTGGAAACACCATATATTTT.